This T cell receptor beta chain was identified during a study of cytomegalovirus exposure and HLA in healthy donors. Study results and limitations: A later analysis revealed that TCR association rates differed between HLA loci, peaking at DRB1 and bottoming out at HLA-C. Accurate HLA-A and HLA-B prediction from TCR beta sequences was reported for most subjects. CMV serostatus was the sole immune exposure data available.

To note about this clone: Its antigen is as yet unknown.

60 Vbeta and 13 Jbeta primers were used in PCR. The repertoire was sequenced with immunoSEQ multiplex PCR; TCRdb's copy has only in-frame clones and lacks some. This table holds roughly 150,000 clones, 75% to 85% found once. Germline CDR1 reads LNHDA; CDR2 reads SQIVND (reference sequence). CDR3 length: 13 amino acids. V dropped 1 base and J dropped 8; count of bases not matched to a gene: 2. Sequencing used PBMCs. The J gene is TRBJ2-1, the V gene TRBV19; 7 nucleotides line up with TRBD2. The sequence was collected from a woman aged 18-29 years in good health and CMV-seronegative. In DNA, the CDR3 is TGTGCCAGTAGTATAGGACTAGCCGATGAGCAGTTCTTC. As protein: CASSIGLADEQFF.